The clone carrying this T cell receptor (beta chain) showed up many times. As yet, its antigen is unknown. The data stem from a study of T cells in Graves' hyperthyroidism and ophthalmopathy. Study-wide background: Peripheral blood was collected at initial diagnosis, before any treatment.

Patients were excluded because of uncontrolled infection, other autoimmune disease, pregnancy or lactation. Each diagnosis drew on symptoms, thyroxine, TRAb, thyroid ultrasound and orbital computed tomography findings. General study findings and limits: Most clonotypes expanded in the thyroid (above 0.001) were also present in blood.

There were TCR beta CDR3 regions amplified from RNA transcripts. With the HTBI primer set, the TCR CDR3 went through a first round of RT-PCR. A single record per CDR3 protein comes from TCRdb applying MiXCR to the multiplex PCR reads. The repertoire consists of about 560,000 distinct CDR3 sequences, with over 15% occurring once and the leading ten covering 15% to 20%. Sequencing was carried out using blood. This receptor was obtained from a woman younger than 30 with Graves' hyperthyroidism.

The CDR3 DNA reads TGTGCCAGCAGCAACCTAAAATTGGCGACAGGGGCTAATTCACCCCTCCACTTT. Amino acid sequence: CASSNLKLATGANSPLHF. The genes are TRBV2 and TRBJ1-6, with 8 bases fitting TRBD1. CDR3 length: 18 residues. J gave up 6 bases and V 6 bases, and 16 bases lay outside the gene matches. Germline V lookup: CDR1 SNHLY, CDR2 FYNNEI.